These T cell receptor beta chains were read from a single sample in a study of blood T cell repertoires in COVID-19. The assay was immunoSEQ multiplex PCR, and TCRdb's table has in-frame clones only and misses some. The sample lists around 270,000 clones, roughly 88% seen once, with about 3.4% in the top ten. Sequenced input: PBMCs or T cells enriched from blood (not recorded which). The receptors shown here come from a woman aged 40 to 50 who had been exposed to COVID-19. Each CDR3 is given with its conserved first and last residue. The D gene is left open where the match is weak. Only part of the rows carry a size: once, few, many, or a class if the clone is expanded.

CDR3 DNA: TGTGCCAGCGGAGCAGGGCCTAATGAAAAACTGTTTTTT; CDR3 protein: CASGAGPNEKLFF; J gene: TRBJ1-4; clone size: .; D gene: .; V gene: TRBV10-3
CDR3 DNA: TGTGCCAGCAGTGAAGCAGATGGGCGTGAGCAGTTCTTC; CDR3 protein: CASSEADGREQFF; J gene: TRBJ2-1; clone size: .; D gene: .; V gene: TRBV6-1
CDR3 DNA: TGCAGCGTAGAGACAGGGGGCAAAGAGACCCAGTACTTC; CDR3 protein: CSVETGGKETQYF; J gene: TRBJ2-5; clone size: .; D gene: TRBD1; V gene: TRBV29-1
CDR3 DNA: TGTGCCAGCAGCTTAGTGACAGGGGGACCATATGGCTACACCTTC; CDR3 protein: CASSLVTGGPYGYTF; J gene: TRBJ1-2; clone size: .; D gene: TRBD1; V gene: TRBV7-8
CDR3 DNA: TGTGCCAGCAGATCGACATCCCGCTATGGCTACACCTTC; CDR3 protein: CASRSTSRYGYTF; J gene: TRBJ1-2; clone size: .; D gene: .; V gene: TRBV12-3/TRBV12-4
CDR3 DNA: TGCGCCAGCAGCCCCCACCGGGGGGACGAGGTTTGGTTCACTGAAGCTTTCTTT; CDR3 protein: CASSPHRGDEVWFTEAFF; J gene: TRBJ1-1; clone size: .; D gene: .; V gene: TRBV4-1
CDR3 DNA: TGTGCCAGCAGTTACTCGCTAGCGGAGTACCAAGAGACCCAGTACTTC; CDR3 protein: CASSYSLAEYQETQYF; J gene: TRBJ2-5; clone size: .; D gene: TRBD2; V gene: TRBV6-2/TRBV6-3
CDR3 DNA: TGTGCCATCAGTGGAAGGGCAGGGGCATTTGGCACTGAAGCTTTCTTT; CDR3 protein: CAISGRAGAFGTEAFF; J gene: TRBJ1-1; clone size: .; D gene: .; V gene: TRBV10-3
CDR3 DNA: TGCGCCAGCAGCCCCGCCGGGACAAACTATGGCTACACCTTC; CDR3 protein: CASSPAGTNYGYTF; J gene: TRBJ1-2; clone size: once; D gene: .; V gene: TRBV4-1
CDR3 DNA: TGTGCCAGCAGCATTACAGGGGGCCAAGGCACAGATACGCAGTATTTT; CDR3 protein: CASSITGGQGTDTQYF; J gene: TRBJ2-3; clone size: .; D gene: TRBD1; V gene: TRBV9
CDR3 DNA: TGTGCCAGCAGATTTACAGGGCAGGGGCCCTCTGGGGCCAACGTCCTGACTTTC; CDR3 protein: CASRFTGQGPSGANVLTF; J gene: TRBJ2-6; clone size: .; D gene: .; V gene: TRBV7-8
CDR3 DNA: TGTGCCAGCAGTCGGACAGGGATAACATATGGCTACACCTTC; CDR3 protein: CASSRTGITYGYTF; J gene: TRBJ1-2; clone size: .; D gene: TRBD1; V gene: TRBV28
CDR3 DNA: TGTGCCAGCAGCTCACTAGCGGGGGGCCAAGAGACCCAGTACTTC; CDR3 protein: CASSSLAGGQETQYF; J gene: TRBJ2-5; clone size: .; D gene: TRBD2; V gene: TRBV28
CDR3 DNA: TGTGCCAGCAGCCAAGGCGGGGGGACTGAAGCTTTCTTT; CDR3 protein: CASSQGGGTEAFF; J gene: TRBJ1-1; clone size: .; D gene: .; V gene: TRBV3-1/TRBV3-2
CDR3 DNA: TGTGCCAGCAGTTACCGGGACAGGTCCTACAATGAGCAGTTCTTC; CDR3 protein: CASSYRDRSYNEQFF; J gene: TRBJ2-1; clone size: .; D gene: TRBD1; V gene: TRBV6-6
CDR3 DNA: TGTGCCAGCAGCCTAAATAGCGGGGAGGACAATGAGCAGTTCTTC; CDR3 protein: CASSLNSGEDNEQFF; J gene: TRBJ2-1; clone size: .; D gene: TRBD2; V gene: TRBV4-2
CDR3 DNA: TGCAGCGCTAAGGGCAGGGATTGGACCGGGGAGCTGTTTTTT; CDR3 protein: CSAKGRDWTGELFF; J gene: TRBJ2-2; clone size: .; D gene: .; V gene: TRBV29-1
CDR3 DNA: TGTGCCAGCAGTGAGCCAGGGGGAGGTAGAAACATTCAGTACTTC; CDR3 protein: CASSEPGGGRNIQYF; J gene: TRBJ2-4; clone size: .; D gene: .; V gene: TRBV6-1
CDR3 DNA: TGCGCCAGCAGCCAATCGCGGGACAGGGTGTTCGAAAAACTGTTTTTT; CDR3 protein: CASSQSRDRVFEKLFF; J gene: TRBJ1-4; clone size: few; D gene: TRBD1; V gene: TRBV4-1
CDR3 DNA: TGTGCCTGGAGTGTGAGCTCCTACGAGCAGTACTTC; CDR3 protein: CAWSVSSYEQYF; J gene: TRBJ2-7; clone size: .; D gene: .; V gene: TRBV30
CDR3 DNA: TGTGCCAGCAGCCCGGCAACAGGGTACACTGAAGCTTTCTTT; CDR3 protein: CASSPATGYTEAFF; J gene: TRBJ1-1; clone size: few; D gene: .; V gene: TRBV7-8
CDR3 DNA: TGTGCCAGCAGCGCGGACAGGGAAGGATGGAATTCACCCCTCCACTTT; CDR3 protein: CASSADREGWNSPLHF; J gene: TRBJ1-6; clone size: .; D gene: TRBD1; V gene: TRBV11-1
CDR3 DNA: TGTGCCAGCAGTTTACGACAGGGGGCGACCTACGAGCAGTACTTC; CDR3 protein: CASSLRQGATYEQYF; J gene: TRBJ2-7; clone size: .; D gene: TRBD1; V gene: TRBV28
CDR3 DNA: TGTGCCAGCAGTGAAGCGACTAGGGGCGCGGTCGATGGCTACACCTTC; CDR3 protein: CASSEATRGAVDGYTF; J gene: TRBJ1-2; clone size: .; D gene: .; V gene: TRBV2
CDR3 DNA: TGTGCCAGCAGCCGGACGAGCGGCACTGAAGCTTTCTTT; CDR3 protein: CASSRTSGTEAFF; J gene: TRBJ1-1; clone size: .; D gene: .; V gene: TRBV6-5
CDR3 DNA: TGTGCCAGCAGAACCTACGGGGGTCGGCAAGAGACCCAGTACTTC; CDR3 protein: CASRTYGGRQETQYF; J gene: TRBJ2-5; clone size: .; D gene: .; V gene: TRBV7-9
CDR3 DNA: TGTGCCAGCAGCTTACGGACAGTACGCGCCAATGAGCAGTTCTTC; CDR3 protein: CASSLRTVRANEQFF; J gene: TRBJ2-1; clone size: .; D gene: .; V gene: TRBV5-6
CDR3 DNA: TGTGCCAGCAGCTTAGGTCGTGGCTACACCTTC; CDR3 protein: CASSLGRGYTF; J gene: TRBJ1-2; clone size: .; D gene: .; V gene: TRBV7-9
CDR3 DNA: TGTGCCATCAGTGAGGCGCGGTCAGCCAATAATTTAGTTGAGACCCAGTACTTC; CDR3 protein: CAISEARSANNLVETQYF; J gene: TRBJ2-5; clone size: .; D gene: .; V gene: TRBV10-3
CDR3 DNA: TGTGCCAGCAGTCCCACGGGAGCGGGCCGTTCCTACGAGCAGTACTTC; CDR3 protein: CASSPTGAGRSYEQYF; J gene: TRBJ2-7; clone size: .; D gene: .; V gene: TRBV27
CDR3 DNA: TGTGCCAGCACCCTCTTCAACACCATATATTTT; CDR3 protein: CASTLFNTIYF; J gene: TRBJ1-3; clone size: .; D gene: .; V gene: TRBV12-3/TRBV12-4
CDR3 DNA: TGTGCCAGCAGTAGAGTGGGAGGGGGACAGCCCCAGCATTTT; CDR3 protein: CASSRVGGGQPQHF; J gene: TRBJ1-5; clone size: .; D gene: .; V gene: TRBV28
CDR3 DNA: TGTGCCAGCAGGTCCCTGTCTTTGGCTAGCGGGGGGGCCATCTTC; CDR3 protein: CASRSLSLASGGAIF; J gene: TRBJ2-1; clone size: .; D gene: TRBD2; V gene: TRBV5-6
CDR3 DNA: TGTGCCAGCAGCTTAGGATCGGGAGATACGCAGTATTTT; CDR3 protein: CASSLGSGDTQYF; J gene: TRBJ2-3; clone size: .; D gene: .; V gene: TRBV7-2
CDR3 DNA: TGTGCCAGCAGCTTGACTAGCGGGGGGGCCCTAAGCACAGATACGCAGTATTTT; CDR3 protein: CASSLTSGGALSTDTQYF; J gene: TRBJ2-3; clone size: .; D gene: TRBD2; V gene: TRBV7-2
CDR3 DNA: TGTGCCAGCAGTTGGGGCGGAACCTACGAGCAGTACTTC; CDR3 protein: CASSWGGTYEQYF; J gene: TRBJ2-7; clone size: .; D gene: .; V gene: TRBV12-3/TRBV12-4
CDR3 DNA: TGTGCCAGCAGCCCCAGGGGGACACCCGCGGGTTGGCAGTTCTTC; CDR3 protein: CASSPRGTPAGWQFF; J gene: TRBJ2-1; clone size: .; D gene: TRBD1; V gene: TRBV13
CDR3 DNA: TGTGCCAGCAGCTTTAGCGGGACCCCCGAAGAGACCCAGTACTTC; CDR3 protein: CASSFSGTPEETQYF; J gene: TRBJ2-5; clone size: .; D gene: TRBD2; V gene: TRBV5-6
CDR3 DNA: TGTGCCAGCAGTTTAAACAGAGTGAACACTGAAGCTTTCTTT; CDR3 protein: CASSLNRVNTEAFF; J gene: TRBJ1-1; clone size: .; D gene: .; V gene: TRBV28
CDR3 DNA: TGTGCCAGCAGCTATCAGGACAGACTTAATGAAAAACTGTTTTTT; CDR3 protein: CASSYQDRLNEKLFF; J gene: TRBJ1-4; clone size: .; D gene: .; V gene: TRBV5-6
CDR3 DNA: TGTGCCAGCAGCCTACGATTCCGGGAGGCCACCGGGGAGCTGTTTTTT; CDR3 protein: CASSLRFREATGELFF; J gene: TRBJ2-2; clone size: .; D gene: TRBD2; V gene: TRBV9